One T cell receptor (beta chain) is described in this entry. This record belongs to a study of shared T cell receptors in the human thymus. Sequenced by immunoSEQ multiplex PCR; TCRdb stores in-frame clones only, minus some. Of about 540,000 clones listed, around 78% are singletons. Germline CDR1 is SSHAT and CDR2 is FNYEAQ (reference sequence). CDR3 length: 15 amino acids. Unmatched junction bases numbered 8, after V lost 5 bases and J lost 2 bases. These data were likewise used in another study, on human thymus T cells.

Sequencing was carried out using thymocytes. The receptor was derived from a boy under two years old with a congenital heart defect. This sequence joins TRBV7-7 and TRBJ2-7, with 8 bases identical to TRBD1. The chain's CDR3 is CASSQHVGQAYEQYF. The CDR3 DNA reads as TGTGCCAGCAGCCAGCACGTGGGACAGGCCTACGAGCAGTACTTC.